This TCR beta chain was obtained from a study of early T cells in non-severe SARS-CoV-2 infection. Study overall: With bulk RNA from unsorted whole blood as input, sequencing yielded unpaired chains. Whole-study results and caveats: Anti-spike CD8 responses were favored in VDJdb matching, and private and CD4 specificities were missed.

As part of library construction, unique molecular identifiers were attached to individual cDNA molecules. TCRdb used MiXCR to reprocess the 5' RACE reads, holding one entry per CDR3 protein. The sample lists more than 60,000 distinct CDR3 sequences, 9.5% to 15% seen once, with approximately 1.1% in the top ten. Germline lookup yields CDR1 WSHSY and CDR2 SAAADI. V was pared by 4 bases and J by 4 bases, with 14 bases between. The CDR3 extends over 15 amino acids. This clonotype was observed a few times. Its specificity is not known. The specimen was whole blood, collected at baseline. The J gene is TRBJ1-5, the V gene TRBV10-2; tentative D call: TRBD1 (5 bases). This clonotype was obtained from an adult who was a healthcare worker with PCR-confirmed SARS-CoV-2 infection or an uninfected control (not recorded which). The donor label of this sample is uncertain. The CDR3: CASSVTGLRNQPQHF. In nucleotides, the CDR3 is TGCGCCAGCAGTGTCACAGGCCTGAGGAATCAGCCCCAGCATTTT.